This T cell receptor (beta chain) is drawn from a study of blood T cell repertoires in COVID-19. The CDR3 has 16 residues. Germline CDR1 is MDHEN and CDR2 is SYDVKM. V shed 6 bases and J 2 bases; nucleotides not matched to a gene: 6. The table came from immunoSEQ multiplex PCR; TCRdb's copy has only in-frame clones and leaves some out. The table has fewer than 250,000 clones, over 75% seen once. The chain joins TRBV28 to TRBJ1-5, with 11 bases matching TRBD1. The sequenced sample consisted of PBMCs or T cells enriched from blood (not recorded which). The receptor comes from a woman between 40 and 55 years old with acute COVID-19. The chain's CDR3 is CASRPPDRGRNQPQHF. CDR3 DNA: TGTGCCAGCAGACCCCCGGACAGGGGGCGCAATCAGCCCCAGCATTTT. Together with reference TRBV28 and TRBJ1-5, the CDR3 gives the full variable domain: DVKVTQSSRYLVKRTGEKVFLECVQDMDHENMFWYRQDPGLGLRLIYFSYDVKMKEKGDIPEGYSVSREKKERFSLILESASTNQTSMYLCASRPPDRGRNQPQHFGDGTRLSIL.